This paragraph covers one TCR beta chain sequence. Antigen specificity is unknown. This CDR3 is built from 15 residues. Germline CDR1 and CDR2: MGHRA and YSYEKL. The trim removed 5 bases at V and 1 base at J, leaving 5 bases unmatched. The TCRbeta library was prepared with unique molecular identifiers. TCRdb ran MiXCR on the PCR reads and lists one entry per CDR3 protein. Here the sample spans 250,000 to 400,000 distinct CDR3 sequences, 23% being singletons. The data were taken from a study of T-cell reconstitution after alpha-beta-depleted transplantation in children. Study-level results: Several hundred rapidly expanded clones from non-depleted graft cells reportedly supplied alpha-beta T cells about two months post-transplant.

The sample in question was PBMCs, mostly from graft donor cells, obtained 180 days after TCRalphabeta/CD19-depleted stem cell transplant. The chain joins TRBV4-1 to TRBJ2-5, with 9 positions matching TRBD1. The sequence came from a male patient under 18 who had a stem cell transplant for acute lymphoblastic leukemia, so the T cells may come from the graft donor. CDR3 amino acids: CASSFRDRAQETQYF. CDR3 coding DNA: TGCGCCAGCAGCTTCCGGGACAGGGCCCAAGAGACCCAGTACTTC.